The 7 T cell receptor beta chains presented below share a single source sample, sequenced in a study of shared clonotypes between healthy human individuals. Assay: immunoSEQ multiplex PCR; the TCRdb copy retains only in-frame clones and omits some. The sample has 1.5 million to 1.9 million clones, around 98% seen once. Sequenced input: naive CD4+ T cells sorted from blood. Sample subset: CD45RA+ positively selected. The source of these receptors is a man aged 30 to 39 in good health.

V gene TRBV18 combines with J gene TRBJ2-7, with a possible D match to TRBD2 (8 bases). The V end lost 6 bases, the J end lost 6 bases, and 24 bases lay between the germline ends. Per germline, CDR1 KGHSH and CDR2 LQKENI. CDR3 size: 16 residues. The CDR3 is CASSKWRDSREGEQYF. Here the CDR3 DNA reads TGTGCCAGCTCGAAGTGGCGGGACAGCCGGGAGGGCGAGCAGTACTTC.

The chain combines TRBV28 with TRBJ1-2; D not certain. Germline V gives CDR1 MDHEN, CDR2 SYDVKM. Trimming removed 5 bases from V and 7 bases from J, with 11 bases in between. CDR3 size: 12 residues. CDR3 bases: TGTGCCAGCAGTGTAACCCAGCTTGGCTACACCTTC. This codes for CASSVTQLGYTF.

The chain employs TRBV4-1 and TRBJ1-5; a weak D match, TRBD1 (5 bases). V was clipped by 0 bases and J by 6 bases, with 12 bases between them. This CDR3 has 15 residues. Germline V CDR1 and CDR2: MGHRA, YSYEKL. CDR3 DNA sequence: TGCGCCAGCAGCCAAGATTTTAGGGGTTCTCAGCCCCAGCATTTT. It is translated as CASSQDFRGSQPQHF.

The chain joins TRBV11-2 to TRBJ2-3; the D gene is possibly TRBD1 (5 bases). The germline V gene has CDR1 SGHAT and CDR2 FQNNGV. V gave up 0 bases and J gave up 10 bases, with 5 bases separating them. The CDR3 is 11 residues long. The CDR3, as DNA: TGTGCCAGCAGCTTAGAAGGGGCGCAGTATTTT. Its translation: CASSLEGAQYF.

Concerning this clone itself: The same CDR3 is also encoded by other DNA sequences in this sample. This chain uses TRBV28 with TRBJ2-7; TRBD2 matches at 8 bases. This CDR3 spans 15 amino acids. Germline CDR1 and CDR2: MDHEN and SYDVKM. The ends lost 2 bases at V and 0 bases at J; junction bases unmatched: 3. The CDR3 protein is CASSLLAGVSYEQYF. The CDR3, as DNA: TGTGCCAGCAGTTTACTAGCGGGCGTCTCCTACGAGCAGTACTTC.

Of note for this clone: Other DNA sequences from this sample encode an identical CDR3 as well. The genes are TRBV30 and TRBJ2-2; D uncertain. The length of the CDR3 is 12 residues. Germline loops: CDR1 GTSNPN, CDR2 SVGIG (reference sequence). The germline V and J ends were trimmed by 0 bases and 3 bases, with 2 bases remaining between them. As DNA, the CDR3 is TGTGCCTGGAGTGTTGACACCGGGGAGCTGTTTTTT. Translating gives CAWSVDTGELFF. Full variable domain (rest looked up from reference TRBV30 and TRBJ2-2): SQTIHQWPATLVQPVGSPLSLECTVEGTSNPNLYWYRQAAGRGLQLLFYSVGIGQISSEVPQNLSASRPQDRQFILSSKKLLLSDSGFYLCAWSVDTGELFFGEGSRLTVL.

Here the CDR3 reads CASSTRDRISYEQYF. As DNA, the CDR3 is TGTGCCAGCAGCACCCGGGACAGGATCTCCTACGAGCAGTACTTC. The chain joins TRBV7-9 to TRBJ2-7, with 8 bases fitting TRBD1. The CDR3 has 15 residues. Trimming took 5 bases from V and 0 from J; bases not matched to a gene: 6. Germline lookup yields CDR1 SEHNR and CDR2 FQNEAQ (reference sequence).